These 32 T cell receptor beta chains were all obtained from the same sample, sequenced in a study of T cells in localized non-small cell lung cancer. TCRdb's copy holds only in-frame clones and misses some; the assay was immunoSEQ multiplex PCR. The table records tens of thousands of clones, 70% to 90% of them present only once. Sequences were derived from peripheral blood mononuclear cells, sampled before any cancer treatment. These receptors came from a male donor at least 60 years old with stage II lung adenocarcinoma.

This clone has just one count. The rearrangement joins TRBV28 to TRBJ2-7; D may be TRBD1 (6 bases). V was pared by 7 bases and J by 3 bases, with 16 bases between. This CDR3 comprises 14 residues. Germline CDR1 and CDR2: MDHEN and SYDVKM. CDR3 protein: CASNLQGRDYEQYF. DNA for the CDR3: TGTGCCAGCAACCTACAGGGTCGGGACTACGAGCAGTACTTC.

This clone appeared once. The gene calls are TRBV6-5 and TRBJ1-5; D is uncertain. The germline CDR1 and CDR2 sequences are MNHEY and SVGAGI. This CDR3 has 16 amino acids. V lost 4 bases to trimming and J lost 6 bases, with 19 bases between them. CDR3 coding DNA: TGTGCCAGCAGTTCCCGTGGTGAGGGATGGTTTCAGCCCCAGCATTTT. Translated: CASSSRGEGWFQPQHF.

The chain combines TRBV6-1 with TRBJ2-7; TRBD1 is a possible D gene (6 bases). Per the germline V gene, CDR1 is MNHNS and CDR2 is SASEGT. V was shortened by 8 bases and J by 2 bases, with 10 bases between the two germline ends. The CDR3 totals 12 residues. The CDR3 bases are TGTGCCAGCCGGACAGACACCTACGAGCAGTACTTC. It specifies CASRTDTYEQYF.

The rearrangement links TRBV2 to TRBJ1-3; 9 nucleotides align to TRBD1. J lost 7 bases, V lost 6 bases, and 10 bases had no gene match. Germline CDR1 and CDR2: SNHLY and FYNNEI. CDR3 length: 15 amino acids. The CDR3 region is CASRTSDRGSNTIYF. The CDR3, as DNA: TGTGCCAGCAGAACTTCGGACAGGGGATCTAACACCATATATTTT.

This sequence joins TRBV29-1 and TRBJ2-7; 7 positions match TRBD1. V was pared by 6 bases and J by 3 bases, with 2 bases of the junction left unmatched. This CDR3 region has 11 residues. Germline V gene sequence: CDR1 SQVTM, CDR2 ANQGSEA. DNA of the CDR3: TGCAGCGTCGGGACAGACTACGAGCAGTACTTC. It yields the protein CSVGTDYEQYF.

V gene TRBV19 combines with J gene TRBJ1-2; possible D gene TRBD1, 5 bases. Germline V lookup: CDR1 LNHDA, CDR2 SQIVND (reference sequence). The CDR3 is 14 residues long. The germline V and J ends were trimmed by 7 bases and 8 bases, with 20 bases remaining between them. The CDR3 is CASTLTNTGGGYTF. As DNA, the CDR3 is TGTGCCAGTACTCTAACCAATACAGGCGGAGGCTACACCTTC.

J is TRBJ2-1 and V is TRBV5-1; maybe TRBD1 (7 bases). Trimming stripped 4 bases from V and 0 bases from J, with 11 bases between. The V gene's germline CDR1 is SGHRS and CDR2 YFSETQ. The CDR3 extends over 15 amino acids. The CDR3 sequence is CASSGQGGSYNEQFF. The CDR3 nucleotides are TGCGCCAGCAGCGGCCAGGGGGGCTCCTACAATGAGCAGTTCTTC.

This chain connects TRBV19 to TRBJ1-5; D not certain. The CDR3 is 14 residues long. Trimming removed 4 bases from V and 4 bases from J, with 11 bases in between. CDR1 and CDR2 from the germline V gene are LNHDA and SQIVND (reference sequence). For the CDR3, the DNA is TGTGCCAGTAGTAGGACGGATTTTAATCAGCCCCAGCATTTT. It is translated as CASSRTDFNQPQHF.

The CDR3 region is CASSLVPAANTQQFF. In DNA form, the CDR3 reads TGTGCCAGCAGCTTAGTCCCAGCGGCCAACACTCAGCAGTTCTTC. The chain couples TRBV11-2 to TRBJ2-1; the D gene is possibly TRBD2 (5 bases). Trimming shortened V by 1 base and J by 11 bases, and 18 bases separated the two germline ends. The CDR3 extends over 15 amino acids. The germline V gene encodes CDR1 SGHAT and CDR2 FQNNGV.

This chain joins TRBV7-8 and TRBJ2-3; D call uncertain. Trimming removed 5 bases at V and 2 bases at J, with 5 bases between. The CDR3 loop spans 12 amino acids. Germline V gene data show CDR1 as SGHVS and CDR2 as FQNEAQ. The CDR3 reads CASSPFTDTQYF. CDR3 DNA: TGTGCCAGCAGCCCCTTCACAGATACGCAGTATTTT.

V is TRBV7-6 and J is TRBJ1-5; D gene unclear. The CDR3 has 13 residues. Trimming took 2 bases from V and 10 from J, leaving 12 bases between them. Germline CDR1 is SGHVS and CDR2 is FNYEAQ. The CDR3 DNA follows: TGTGCCAGCAGCTTATCTCACTCGCGACCCCAGCATTTT. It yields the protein CASSLSHSRPQHF.

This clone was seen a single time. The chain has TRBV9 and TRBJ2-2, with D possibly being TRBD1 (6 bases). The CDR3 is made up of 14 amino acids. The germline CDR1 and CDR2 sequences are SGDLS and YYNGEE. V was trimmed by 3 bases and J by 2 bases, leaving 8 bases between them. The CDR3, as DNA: TGTGCCAGCAGCGAGGACAGAAACACCGGGGAGCTGTTTTTT. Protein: CASSEDRNTGELFF.

The CDR3 region is CASSLHGGNSPLHF. The CDR3 DNA reads as TGTGCCAGCAGTCTACACGGGGGTAATTCACCCCTCCACTTT. The J gene is TRBJ1-6, the V gene TRBV27; possible D gene TRBD1, 5 bases. The CDR3 totals 14 residues. CDR1 is MNHEY and CDR2 is SMNVEV in the germline V gene (reference sequence). The V end lost 5 bases, the J end lost 6 bases, and 11 bases lay between the germline ends.

The CDR3 DNA follows: TGCGCCAGCAGTTCCCCGGGCCAAACGGAGACCCAGTACTTC. Translating it yields CASSSPGQTETQYF. The rearrangement links TRBV10-2 to TRBJ2-5, with D hard to call. The ends were cut back, 5 bases at V and 5 bases at J, with 15 bases in the middle. This CDR3 comprises 14 residues. The germline CDR1 and CDR2 sequences are WSHSY and SAAADI.

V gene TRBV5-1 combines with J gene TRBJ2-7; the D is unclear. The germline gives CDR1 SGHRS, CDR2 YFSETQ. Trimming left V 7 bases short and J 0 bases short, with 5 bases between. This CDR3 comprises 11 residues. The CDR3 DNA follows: TGCGCCAGCGAGGACTCCTACGAGCAGTACTTC. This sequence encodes CASEDSYEQYF.

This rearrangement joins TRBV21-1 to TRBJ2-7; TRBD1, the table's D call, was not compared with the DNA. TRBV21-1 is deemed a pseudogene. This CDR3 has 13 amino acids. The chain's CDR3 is CASSGHSHYEQYF. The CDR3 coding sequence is TGTGCCAGCAGCGGACATTCCCACTACGAGCAGTACTTC.

The CDR3 DNA reads TGTGCCAGCTCCCGAGAGAATGAAAAACTGTTTTTT. Translation gives CASSRENEKLFF. The chain uses TRBV18 and TRBJ1-4; D gene unclear. Germline CDR1 is KGHSH and CDR2 is LQKENI. There are 12 residues in the CDR3. With 6 bases removed from V and 5 bases from J, the gap between germline ends came to 7 bases.

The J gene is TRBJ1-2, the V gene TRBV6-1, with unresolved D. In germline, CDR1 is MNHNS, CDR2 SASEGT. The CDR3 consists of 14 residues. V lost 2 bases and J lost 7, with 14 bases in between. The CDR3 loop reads CASSELEGLSGYTF. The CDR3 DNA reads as TGTGCCAGCAGTGAACTAGAAGGGTTATCTGGCTACACCTTC.

The CDR3 DNA follows: TGCGCCAGCAGCCAAGAAATCTGGACTAGCGGGAGAACAGATACGCAGTATTTT. It yields the protein CASSQEIWTSGRTDTQYF. V and J are TRBV4-1 and TRBJ2-3; 13 bases line up with TRBD2. The CDR3 contains 18 residues. V dropped 0 bases and J dropped 3; count of bases not matched to a gene: 6. CDR1 MGHRA and CDR2 YSYEKL come from the germline V gene.

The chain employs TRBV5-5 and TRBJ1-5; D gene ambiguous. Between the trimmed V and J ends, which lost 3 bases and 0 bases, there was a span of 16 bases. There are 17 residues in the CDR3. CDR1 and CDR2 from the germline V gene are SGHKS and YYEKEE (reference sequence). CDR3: CASSSFGAPNSNQPQHF. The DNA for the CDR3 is TGTGCCAGCAGCTCGTTTGGCGCCCCTAATAGCAATCAGCCCCAGCATTTT.

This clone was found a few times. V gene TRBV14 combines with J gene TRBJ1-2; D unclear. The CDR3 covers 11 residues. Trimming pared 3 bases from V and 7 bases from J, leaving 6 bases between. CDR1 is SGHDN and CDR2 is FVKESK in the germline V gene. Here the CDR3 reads CASSHLGGYTF. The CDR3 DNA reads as TGTGCCAGCAGCCATCTCGGTGGCTACACCTTC.

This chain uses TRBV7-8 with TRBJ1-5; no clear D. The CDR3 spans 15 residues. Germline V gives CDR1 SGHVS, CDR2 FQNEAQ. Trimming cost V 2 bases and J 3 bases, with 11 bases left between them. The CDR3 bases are TGTGCCAGCAGCTTAAATTTGATTAACAATCAGCCCCAGCATTTT. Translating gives CASSLNLINNQPQHF. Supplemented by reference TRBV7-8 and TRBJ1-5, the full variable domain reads GAGVSQSPRYKVAKRGQDVALRCDPISGHVSLFWYQQALGQGPEFLTYFQNEAQLDKSGLPSDRFFAERPEGSVSTLKIQRTQQEDSAVYLCASSLNLINNQPQHFGDGTRLSIL.

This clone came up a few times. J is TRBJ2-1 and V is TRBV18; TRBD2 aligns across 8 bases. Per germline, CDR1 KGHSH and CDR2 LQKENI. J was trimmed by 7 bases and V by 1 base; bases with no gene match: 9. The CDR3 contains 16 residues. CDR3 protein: CASSPLSTGGSNEQFF. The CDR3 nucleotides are TGTGCCAGCTCACCACTCTCGACGGGAGGGTCGAATGAGCAGTTCTTC.

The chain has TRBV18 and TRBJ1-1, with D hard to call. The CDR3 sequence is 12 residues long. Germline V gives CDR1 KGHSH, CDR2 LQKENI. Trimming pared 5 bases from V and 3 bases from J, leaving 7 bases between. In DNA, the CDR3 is TGTGCCAGCTCAGCCGAGGACACTGAAGCTTTCTTT. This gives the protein CASSAEDTEAFF.

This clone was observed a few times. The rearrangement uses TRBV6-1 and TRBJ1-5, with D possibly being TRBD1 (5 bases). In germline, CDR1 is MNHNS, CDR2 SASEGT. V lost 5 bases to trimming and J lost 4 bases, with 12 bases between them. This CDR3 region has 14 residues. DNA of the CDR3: TGTGCCAGCAGTCCGGGGGGAGGAAATCAGCCCCAGCATTTT. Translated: CASSPGGGNQPQHF.

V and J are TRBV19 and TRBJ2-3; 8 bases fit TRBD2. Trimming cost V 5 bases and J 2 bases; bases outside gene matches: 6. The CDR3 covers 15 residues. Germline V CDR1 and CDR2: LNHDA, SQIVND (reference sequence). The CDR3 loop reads CASSRGGRFTDTQYF. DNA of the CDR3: TGTGCCAGTAGTCGGGGGGGGCGGTTCACAGATACGCAGTATTTT.

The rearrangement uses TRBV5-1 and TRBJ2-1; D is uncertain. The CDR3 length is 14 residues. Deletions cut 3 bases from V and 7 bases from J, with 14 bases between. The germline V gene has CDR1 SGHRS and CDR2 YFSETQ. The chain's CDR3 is CASSSPRADNEQFF. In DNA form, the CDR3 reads TGCGCCAGCAGCTCCCCCCGGGCCGATAATGAGCAGTTCTTC. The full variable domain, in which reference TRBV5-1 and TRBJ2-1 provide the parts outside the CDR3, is KAGVTQTPRYLIKTRGQQVTLSCSPISGHRSVSWYQQTPGQGLQFLFEYFSETQRNKGNFPGRFSGRQFSNSRSEMNVSTLELGDSALYLCASSSPRADNEQFFGPGTRLTVL.

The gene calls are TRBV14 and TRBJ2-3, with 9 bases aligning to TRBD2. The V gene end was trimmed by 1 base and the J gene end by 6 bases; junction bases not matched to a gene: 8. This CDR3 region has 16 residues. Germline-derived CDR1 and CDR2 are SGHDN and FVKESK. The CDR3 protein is CASSQVLAGGPDTQYF. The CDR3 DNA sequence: TGTGCCAGCAGCCAAGTTCTTGCGGGAGGGCCGGATACGCAGTATTTT.

The CDR3 nucleotides are TGTGCCAGCTCACTGAGGTGGCGCTACGAGCAGTACTTC. Encoded protein: CASSLRWRYEQYF. This chain connects TRBV18 to TRBJ2-7; no clear D gene. This CDR3 contains 13 residues. The V end lost 4 bases, the J end lost 3 bases, and 10 bases lay between the germline ends. CDR1 is KGHSH and CDR2 is LQKENI in the germline V gene.

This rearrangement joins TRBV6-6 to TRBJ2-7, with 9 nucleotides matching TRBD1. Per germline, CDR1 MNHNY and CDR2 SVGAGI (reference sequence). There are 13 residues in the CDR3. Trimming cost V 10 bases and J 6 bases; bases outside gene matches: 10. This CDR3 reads CATIRDRVAEQYF. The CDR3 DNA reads TGTGCCACGATCCGGGACAGGGTAGCCGAGCAGTACTTC.

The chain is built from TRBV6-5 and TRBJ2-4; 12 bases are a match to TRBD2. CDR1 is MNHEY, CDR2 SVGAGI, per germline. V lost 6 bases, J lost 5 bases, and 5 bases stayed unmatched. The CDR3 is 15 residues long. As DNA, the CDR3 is TGTGCCAGCAGCAAGACTAGCGGGAGCGAAAACATTCAGTACTTC. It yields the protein CASSKTSGSENIQYF.

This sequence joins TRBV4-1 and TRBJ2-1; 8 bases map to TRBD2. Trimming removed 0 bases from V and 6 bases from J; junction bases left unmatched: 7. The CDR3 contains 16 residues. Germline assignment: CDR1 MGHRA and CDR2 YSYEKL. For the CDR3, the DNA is TGCGCCAGCAGCCAAGATCGTGGGACTAGTGCCAATGAGCAGTTCTTC. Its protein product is CASSQDRGTSANEQFF.